One sample yielded the 3 T cell receptor beta chains listed below, sequenced in a study of cytomegalovirus exposure and HLA in healthy donors (dated by TCRdb to 2016 to 2017). Library generation was performed with the immunoSEQ multiplex PCR assay. For the multiplex PCR, a mixture combining 60 forward primers for TCR Vbeta segments and 13 reverse primers for TCR Jbeta segments was used. TCRdb took over this immuneACCESS table, retaining in-frame rearrangements with V and J assigned. Such tables are incomplete; in checked studies, under half of the missing clones stem from an unresolved V gene, and the remainder is unexplained. Across this sample there are approximately 110,000 clones, with 12% to 15% seen only once. The leading ten clones occupy more than 0.8% of the sample. Sequenced sample: PBMCs. These receptors originate from a female donor in good health and CMV-seronegative.

In its sample, this clone was seen a few times. V and J are TRBV5-1 and TRBJ2-7, with 8 bases that match TRBD1. The CDR3 has 14 amino acids. Looked up from germline, CDR1 is SGHRS and CDR2 is YFSETQ. The junction had 10 bases not matched to a gene; V was cut back by 4 bases and J by 7 bases. This CDR3 is CASSPTGARGEQYF. DNA of the CDR3: TGCGCCAGCAGCCCGACAGGGGCGCGCGGTGAGCAGTACTTC.

This clone was seen a handful of times. In nucleotides, the CDR3 is TGTGCCAGCAACGCACCGTGGGGGCGCCTCCACTTT. Its translation: CASNAPWGRLHF. The chain is built from TRBV5-6 and TRBJ1-6; perhaps TRBD1 as D (6 bases). V was shortened by 6 bases and J by 15 bases, with 16 bases between the two germline ends. The CDR3 totals 12 residues. Germline CDR1 and CDR2: SGHDT and YYEEEE. Filled out from reference TRBV5-6 and TRBJ1-6, the complete variable domain reads DAGVTQSPTHLIKTRGQQVTLRCSPKSGHDTVSWYQQALGQGPQFIFQYYEEEERQRGNFPDRFSGHQFPNYSSELNVNALLLGDSALYLCASNAPWGRLHFGNGTRLTVT.

There are a few counts of this clone. The chain couples TRBV7-2 to TRBJ2-7; tentative D call: TRBD1 (6 bases). Trimming took off 2 bases at V and 3 bases at J, with 11 bases between the two ends. This CDR3 is 14 amino acids long. Germline CDR1 reads SGHTA; CDR2 reads FQGNSA. CDR3 protein: CASSLSVTGYEQYF. DNA of the CDR3: TGTGCCAGCAGCTTATCTGTGACAGGCTACGAGCAGTACTTC.